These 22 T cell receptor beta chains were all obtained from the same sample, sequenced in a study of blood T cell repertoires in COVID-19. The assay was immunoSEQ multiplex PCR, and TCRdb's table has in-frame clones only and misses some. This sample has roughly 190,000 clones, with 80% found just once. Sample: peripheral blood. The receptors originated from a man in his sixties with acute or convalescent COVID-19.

The CDR3 sequence: CSVGTGLAGGRNEQFF. In DNA, the CDR3 is TGCAGCGTTGGAACGGGGCTAGCGGGAGGTCGGAATGAGCAGTTCTTC. J is TRBJ2-1 and V is TRBV29-1; 11 bases are a match to TRBD2. V trimming: 4 bases; J trimming: 7 bases; junction bases outside the gene matches: 12. The CDR3 is 16 amino acids. Germline V gives CDR1 SQVTM, CDR2 ANQGSEA.

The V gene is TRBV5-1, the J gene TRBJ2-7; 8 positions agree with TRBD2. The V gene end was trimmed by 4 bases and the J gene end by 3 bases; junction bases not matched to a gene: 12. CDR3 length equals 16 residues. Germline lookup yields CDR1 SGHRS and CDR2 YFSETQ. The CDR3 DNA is TGCGCCAGCAGCCCGGGGGGGAGCGGGAGACTCTACGAGCAGTACTTC. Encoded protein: CASSPGGSGRLYEQYF.

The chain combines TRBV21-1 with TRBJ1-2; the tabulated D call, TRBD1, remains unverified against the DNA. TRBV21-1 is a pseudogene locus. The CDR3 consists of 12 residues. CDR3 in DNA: TGTGCCAGCAGCCCACAGTCGTATGGCTACACCTTC. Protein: CASSPQSYGYTF.

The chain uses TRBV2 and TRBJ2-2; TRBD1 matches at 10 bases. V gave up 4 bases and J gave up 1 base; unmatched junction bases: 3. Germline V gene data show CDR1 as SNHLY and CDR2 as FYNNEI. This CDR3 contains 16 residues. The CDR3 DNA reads TGTGCCAGCAGTGGGGGACAGGGGTGGAACACCGGGGAGCTGTTTTTT. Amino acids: CASSGGQGWNTGELFF.

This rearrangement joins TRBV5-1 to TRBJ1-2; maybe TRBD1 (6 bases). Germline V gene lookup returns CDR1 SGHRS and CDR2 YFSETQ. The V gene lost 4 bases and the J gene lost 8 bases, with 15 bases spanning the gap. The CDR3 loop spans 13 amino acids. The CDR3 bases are TGCGCCAGCAGCCCACGGGGGGCAAGAGGCTACACCTTC. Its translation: CASSPRGARGYTF. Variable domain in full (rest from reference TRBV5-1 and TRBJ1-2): KAGVTQTPRYLIKTRGQQVTLSCSPISGHRSVSWYQQTPGQGLQFLFEYFSETQRNKGNFPGRFSGRQFSNSRSEMNVSTLELGDSALYLCASSPRGARGYTFGSGTRLTVV.

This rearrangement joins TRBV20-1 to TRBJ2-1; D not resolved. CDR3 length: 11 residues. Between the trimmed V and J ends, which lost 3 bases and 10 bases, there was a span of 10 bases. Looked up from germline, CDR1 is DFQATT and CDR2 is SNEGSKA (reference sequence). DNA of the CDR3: TGCAGTGCTAGTGTCCCCCGGGAGCAGTTCTTC. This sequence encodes CSASVPREQFF.

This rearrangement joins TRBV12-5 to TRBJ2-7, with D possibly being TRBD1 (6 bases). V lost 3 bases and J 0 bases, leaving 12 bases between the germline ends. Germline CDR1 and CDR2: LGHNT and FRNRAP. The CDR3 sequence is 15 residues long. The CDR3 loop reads CASGFDRDTSYEQYF. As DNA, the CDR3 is TGTGCTAGTGGTTTTGACCGGGACACCTCCTACGAGCAGTACTTC.

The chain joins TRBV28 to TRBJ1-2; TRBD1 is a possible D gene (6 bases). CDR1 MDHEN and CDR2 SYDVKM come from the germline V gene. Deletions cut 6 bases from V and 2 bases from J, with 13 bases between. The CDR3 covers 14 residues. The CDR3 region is CASSLSTGNYGYTF. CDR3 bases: TGTGCCAGCAGCCTAAGTACAGGGAACTATGGCTACACCTTC.

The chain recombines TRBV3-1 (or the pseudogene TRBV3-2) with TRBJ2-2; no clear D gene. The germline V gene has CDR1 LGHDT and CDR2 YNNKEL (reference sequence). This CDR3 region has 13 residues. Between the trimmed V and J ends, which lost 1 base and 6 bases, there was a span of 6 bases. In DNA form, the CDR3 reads TGTGCCAGCAGCCAAGGTACAGCCGGGGAGCTGTTTTTT. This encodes CASSQGTAGELFF.

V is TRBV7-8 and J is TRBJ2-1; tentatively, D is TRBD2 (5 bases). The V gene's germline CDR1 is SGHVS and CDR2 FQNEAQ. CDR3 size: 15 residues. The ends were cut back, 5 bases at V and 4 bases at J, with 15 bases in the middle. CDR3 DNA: TGTGCCAGCAGCCCAGAGGACTCCCTATACAATGAGCAGTTCTTC. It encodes CASSPEDSLYNEQFF.

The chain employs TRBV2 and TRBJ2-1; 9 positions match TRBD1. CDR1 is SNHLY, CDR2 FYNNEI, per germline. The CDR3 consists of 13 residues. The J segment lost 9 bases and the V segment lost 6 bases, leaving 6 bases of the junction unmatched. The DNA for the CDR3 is TGTGCCAGCAGCGGACAGGGGATGGGTGAGCAGTTCTTC. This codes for CASSGQGMGEQFF.

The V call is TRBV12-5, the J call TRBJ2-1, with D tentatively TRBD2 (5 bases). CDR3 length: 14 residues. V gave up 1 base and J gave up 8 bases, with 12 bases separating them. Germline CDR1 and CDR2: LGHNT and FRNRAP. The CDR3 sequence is CASGLGMKADEQFF. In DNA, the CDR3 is TGTGCTAGTGGTTTGGGAATGAAAGCGGATGAGCAGTTCTTC.

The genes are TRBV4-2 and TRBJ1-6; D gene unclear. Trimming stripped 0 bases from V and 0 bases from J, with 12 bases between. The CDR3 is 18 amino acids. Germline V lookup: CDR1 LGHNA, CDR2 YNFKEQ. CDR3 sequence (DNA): TGTGCCAGCAGCCAAGAATTCGTTGGCAGCTCCTATAATTCACCCCTCCACTTT. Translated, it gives CASSQEFVGSSYNSPLHF.

CDR3 in DNA: TGTGCCAGCAGCCATGACAACTCGGAAGGAAACACCATATATTTT. Protein: CASSHDNSEGNTIYF. The genes are TRBV4-2 and TRBJ1-3; D remains ambiguous. Trimming removed 3 bases from V and 4 bases from J, with 13 bases in between. The CDR3 loop spans 15 amino acids. Per germline, CDR1 LGHNA and CDR2 YNFKEQ.

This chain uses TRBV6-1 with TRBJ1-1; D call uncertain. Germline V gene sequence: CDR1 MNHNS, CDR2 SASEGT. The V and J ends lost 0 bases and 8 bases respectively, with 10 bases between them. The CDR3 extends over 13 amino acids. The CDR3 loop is CASSEALGGEAFF. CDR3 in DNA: TGTGCCAGCAGTGAAGCCTTAGGAGGGGAAGCTTTCTTT.

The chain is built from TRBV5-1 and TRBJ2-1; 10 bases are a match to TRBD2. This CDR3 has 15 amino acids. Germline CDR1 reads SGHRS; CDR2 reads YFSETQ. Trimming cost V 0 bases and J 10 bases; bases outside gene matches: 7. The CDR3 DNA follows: TGCGCCAGCAGCTTGGGGGGAGGACTAGCGGTCGAGCAGTTCTTC. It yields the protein CASSLGGGLAVEQFF.

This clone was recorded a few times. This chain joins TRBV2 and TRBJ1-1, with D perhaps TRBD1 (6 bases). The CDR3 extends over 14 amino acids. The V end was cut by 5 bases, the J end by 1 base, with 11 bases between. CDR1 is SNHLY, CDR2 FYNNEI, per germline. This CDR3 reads CASSRQTGNTEAFF. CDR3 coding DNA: TGTGCCAGCAGTCGGCAGACAGGGAACACTGAAGCTTTCTTT.

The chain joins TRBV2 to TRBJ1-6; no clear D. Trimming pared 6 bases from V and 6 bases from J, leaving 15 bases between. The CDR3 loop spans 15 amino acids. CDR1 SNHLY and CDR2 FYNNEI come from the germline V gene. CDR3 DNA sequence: TGTGCCAGCAGAGCTGAGACGGGGTCTAATTCACCCCTCCACTTT. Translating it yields CASRAETGSNSPLHF.

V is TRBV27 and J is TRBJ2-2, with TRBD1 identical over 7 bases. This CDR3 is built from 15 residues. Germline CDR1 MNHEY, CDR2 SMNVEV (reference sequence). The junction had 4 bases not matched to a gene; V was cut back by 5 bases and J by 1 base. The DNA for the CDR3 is TGTGCCAGCAGTGCCCGACAGGGGAACACCGGGGAGCTGTTTTTT. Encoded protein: CASSARQGNTGELFF.

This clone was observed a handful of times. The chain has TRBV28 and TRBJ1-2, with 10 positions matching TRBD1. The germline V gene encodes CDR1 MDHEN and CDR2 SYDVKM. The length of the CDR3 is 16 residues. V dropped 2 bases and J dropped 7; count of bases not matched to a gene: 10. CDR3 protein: CASSLSETGGGAGYTF. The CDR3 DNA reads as TGTGCCAGCAGTTTAAGTGAGACAGGGGGCGGAGCTGGCTACACCTTC.

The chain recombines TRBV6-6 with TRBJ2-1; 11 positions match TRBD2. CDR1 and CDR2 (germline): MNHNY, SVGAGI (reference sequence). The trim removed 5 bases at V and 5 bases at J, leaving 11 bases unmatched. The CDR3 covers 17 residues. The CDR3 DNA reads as TGTGCCAGCAGTCCTGACCAAACTAGCGGGAGTAACAATGAGCAGTTCTTC. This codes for CASSPDQTSGSNNEQFF.

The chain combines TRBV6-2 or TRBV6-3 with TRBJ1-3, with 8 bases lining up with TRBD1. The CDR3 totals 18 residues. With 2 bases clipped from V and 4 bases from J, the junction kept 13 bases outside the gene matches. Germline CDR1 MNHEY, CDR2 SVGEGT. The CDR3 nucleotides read TGTGCCAGCAGTTACGGCTACGATCGACAGGGGAGAGGAAACACCATATATTTT. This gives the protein CASSYGYDRQGRGNTIYF.